This T cell receptor (beta chain) was captured by sequencing in a study of blood T cell repertoires in COVID-19. The V and J ends lost 3 bases and 1 base, in that order; junction bases with no gene match: 1. The germline V gene encodes CDR1 SGHVS and CDR2 FQNEAQ. This CDR3 region has 14 residues. TCRdb keeps only in-frame clones here, not all; method: immunoSEQ multiplex PCR. This sample has roughly 250,000 clones, with 81% found just once. The TCR was taken from a woman in her sixties with active or convalescent COVID-19. The chain recombines TRBV7-8 with TRBJ2-3; 7 nucleotides line up with TRBD1. The specimen was peripheral blood. The CDR3 loop reads CASSFGTGTDTQYF. CDR3 DNA sequence: TGTGCCAGCAGCTTTGGGACAGGCACAGATACGCAGTATTTT.